This is a list of T cell receptor beta chains from one sample in a study of human T cells and chemical hapten exposure. TCRdb re-analysed the RACE reads in MiXCR, keeping a single row per CDR3 protein. This sample has 180,000 or so distinct CDR3 sequences; around 15% occur once, and the top ten carry 1.7%. The starting material was whole blood, obtained in connection with sensitization to the hapten diphenylcyclopropenone (DPC). The source of these receptors is a woman aged 25 to 45 with alopecia areata. Some clones in this sample may be carry-over from other donors' samples. Both conserved end residues are part of each CDR3. The order of the fields is V gene, clone size, D gene, J gene, CDR3 protein, CDR3 DNA. D genes are given only for firm matches. For some rows the clone size is stated as once, few or many, or as a class when expanded; others skip it.

TRBV7-6	many	TRBD1	TRBJ1-6	CASSLGQGAGSPLHF	TGTGCCAGCAGCTTAGGACAGGGAGCAGGATCACCCCTCCACTTT
TRBV7-3	many	.	TRBJ2-6	CASRGAGANVLTF	TGTGCCAGCAGGGGCGCTGGGGCCAACGTCCTGACTTTC
TRBV28	many	TRBD1	TRBJ1-1	CASIPGGSWTEAFF	TGTGCCAGCATCCCAGGGGGGTCGTGGACTGAAGCTTTCTTT
TRBV19	few	TRBD2	TRBJ2-7	CASSRSGTGPYEQYF	TGTGCCAGTAGCCGTAGCGGGACCGGGCCTTACGAGCAGTACTTC
TRBV9	.	.	TRBJ2-6	CASSVQPKASGANVLTF	TGTGCCAGCAGCGTACAGCCGAAGGCTTCTGGGGCCAACGTCCTGACTTTC
TRBV29-1	.	TRBD2	TRBJ2-7	CSARRGTYEQYF	TGCAGCGCCCGGCGGGGGACCTACGAGCAGTACTTC
TRBV6-5	many	.	TRBJ1-1	CASSYGGGVAFF	TGTGCCAGCAGTTACGGGGGGGGAGTCGCTTTCTTT
TRBV7-2	few	.	TRBJ1-2	CASSRDTANYGYTF	TGTGCCAGCTCACGGGACACAGCTAACTATGGCTACACCTTC
TRBV20-1	.	.	TRBJ2-2	CSVRGARTGELFF	TGCAGTGTTCGGGGGGCGCGGACCGGGGAGCTGTTTTTT
TRBV7-9	few	.	TRBJ1-1	CASSLRQENTEAFF	TGTGCCAGCAGCTTAAGACAGGAGAACACTGAAGCTTTCTTT
TRBV20-1	many	TRBD1	TRBJ2-4	CSASGTGGSKNIQYF	TGCAGTGCTTCCGGGACAGGGGGATCCAAAAACATTCAGTACTTC
TRBV2	few	.	TRBJ2-1	CASSQIGRNEQFF	TGTGCCAGCAGTCAAATAGGACGGAATGAGCAGTTCTTC
TRBV12-3/TRBV12-4	many	.	TRBJ1-5	CASSLAGYYQPQHF	TGTGCCAGCAGTTTAGCAGGGTATTATCAGCCCCAGCATTTT
TRBV20-1	many	.	TRBJ2-3	CSARVLDTQYF	TGCAGTGCTAGAGTTCTAGATACGCAGTATTTT
TRBV5-4	few	.	TRBJ1-2	CASYSPNYGYTF	TGTGCCAGTTATAGCCCTAACTATGGCTACACCTTC
TRBV28	few	.	TRBJ2-3	CASSQSTHRADTQYF	TGTGCCAGCAGTCAATCCACCCACAGGGCAGATACGCAGTATTTT
TRBV5-1	few	.	TRBJ2-5	CASSLGTLRETQYF	TGCGCCAGCAGCTTGGGGACCTTGCGGGAGACCCAGTACTTC
TRBV29-1	.	TRBD1	TRBJ2-3	CSVETGGTQYF	TGCAGCGTCGAGACAGGGGGTACGCAGTATTTT
TRBV20-1	many	.	TRBJ2-3	CSASALGDTQYF	TGCAGTGCTAGCGCCCTTGGAGATACGCAGTATTTT
TRBV27	.	.	TRBJ2-6	CASSFSYGSGPQVLTF	TGTGCCAGCAGTTTCTCTTACGGGTCAGGTCCCCAGGTCCTGACTTTC
TRBV29-1	.	TRBD1	TRBJ2-2	CSAIEGTANTGELFF	TGCAGCGCCATTGAGGGGACAGCGAACACCGGGGAGCTGTTTTTT
TRBV9	few	.	TRBJ1-3	CASARAGGTASGNTIYF	TGTGCCAGCGCCCGAGCCGGGGGGACGGCCTCTGGAAACACCATATATTTT
TRBV30	few	.	TRBJ1-1	CAWERHEAEAFF	TGTGCCTGGGAAAGACATGAGGCTGAAGCTTTCTTT
TRBV10-3	few	TRBD2	TRBJ2-3	CAISGGLGRGTDTQYF	TGTGCCATCAGTGGAGGACTGGGGAGGGGCACAGATACGCAGTATTTT
TRBV27	.	.	TRBJ1-2	CASRFNRAPNYGYTF	TGTGCCAGCAGATTTAACAGGGCCCCTAACTATGGCTACACCTTC
TRBV9	.	TRBD2	TRBJ2-1	CASSGPGLAGVSSYNEQFF	TGTGCCAGCAGCGGACCGGGACTAGCGGGTGTGAGCTCCTACAATGAGCAGTTCTTC
TRBV11-1	few	.	TRBJ2-5	CASSLDQGTNQETQYF	TGTGCCAGCAGCTTAGATCAGGGAACGAATCAAGAGACCCAGTACTTC
TRBV5-1	.	TRBD1	TRBJ2-3	CATSGTGGSVDTQYF	TGCGCCACCTCGGGGACAGGGGGTTCCGTAGATACGCAGTATTTT
TRBV4-2	many	.	TRBJ2-1	CASSQDLASDEQFF	TGTGCCAGCAGCCAAGATCTGGCTAGCGATGAGCAGTTCTTC
TRBV6-6	.	.	TRBJ1-5	CASSVGGLQPQHF	TGTGCCAGCAGCGTGGGGGGCCTTCAGCCCCAGCATTTT
TRBV28	few	.	TRBJ2-5	CASSSPLAGPSDQYF	TGTGCCAGCAGTTCACCTCTGGCCGGCCCTTCGGACCAGTACTTC
TRBV30	many	TRBD1	TRBJ1-5	CAWSEGQVNQPQHF	TGTGCCTGGAGCGAGGGACAGGTTAATCAGCCCCAGCATTTT
TRBV29-1	.	.	TRBJ1-5	CSVGDGNQPQHF	TGCAGCGTGGGGGATGGCAATCAGCCCCAGCATTTT
TRBV11-3	.	TRBD2	TRBJ2-5	CASSSRGPTGTSGRQETQYF	TGTGCCAGCAGCTCGCGGGGACCGACAGGGACTAGCGGGCGGCAAGAGACCCAGTACTTC
TRBV20-1	.	TRBD2	TRBJ2-5	CSAWTSGPGTQYF	TGCAGTGCTTGGACTAGCGGGCCAGGGACCCAGTACTTC
TRBV28	.	TRBD1	TRBJ1-2	CVSRRQGANGYTF	TGTGTCAGCAGACGTCAGGGGGCCAATGGCTACACCTTC
TRBV12-3/TRBV12-4	few	.	TRBJ2-2	CASRHGRAGELFF	TGTGCCAGCAGACACGGACGGGCCGGGGAGCTGTTTTTT
TRBV3-1	many	TRBD1	TRBJ1-2	CASRHRGSGGYGYTF	TGTGCCAGCAGACACAGGGGTAGCGGTGGCTATGGCTACACCTTC
TRBV3-1	few	TRBD2	TRBJ2-3	CASSQNTLAGDTDTQYF	TGTGCCAGCAGCCAAAACACTTTAGCGGGAGATACAGATACGCAGTATTTT
TRBV28	.	.	TRBJ2-5	CASSPGSGERNQETQYF	TGTGCCAGCAGTCCAGGGTCTGGAGAAAGAAACCAAGAGACCCAGTACTTC
TRBV4-3	.	.	TRBJ2-7	CASSQEAGYSSYEQYF	TGCGCCAGCAGCCAAGAGGCCGGCTACAGCTCCTACGAGCAGTACTTC
TRBV4-1	.	TRBD1	TRBJ1-5	CASSLQGVAEPQHF	TGCGCCAGCAGCCTCCAGGGGGTCGCAGAGCCCCAGCATTTT
TRBV29-1	.	.	TRBJ2-7	CSVVTRTASYEQYF	TGCAGCGTTGTGACCCGGACGGCATCCTACGAGCAGTACTTC
TRBV20-1	few	TRBD1	TRBJ1-1	CSARTGVTEAFF	TGCAGTGCTAGGACAGGGGTCACTGAAGCTTTCTTT
TRBV18	.	.	TRBJ1-2	CASSHSTDTNYGYTF	TGTGCCAGCTCACACTCGACGGACACAAACTATGGCTACACCTTC
TRBV11-3	many	TRBD1	TRBJ2-1	CASNHGTGSFDEQFF	TGTGCCAGCAACCACGGGACAGGGAGCTTCGATGAGCAGTTCTTC
TRBV3-1	few	.	TRBJ2-2	CASSYGLSGELFF	TGTGCCAGCAGCTACGGACTGAGCGGGGAGCTGTTTTTT
TRBV20-1	few	.	TRBJ2-3	CSARDGVTDTQYF	TGCAGTGCTAGAGATGGGGTTACAGATACGCAGTATTTT
TRBV24-1	many	.	TRBJ2-3	CAVGQDTQYF	TGTGCAGTGGGCCAAGATACGCAGTATTTT
TRBV12-3/TRBV12-4	.	.	TRBJ2-3	CASSLMGSNTQYF	TGTGCCAGCAGTTTAATGGGGTCGAATACGCAGTATTTT
TRBV7-2	.	.	TRBJ2-7	CASSFYSVSYEQYF	TGTGCCAGCAGCTTCTATTCGGTTTCCTACGAGCAGTACTTC
TRBV6-5	.	.	TRBJ2-7	CASSYQPGYEQYF	TGTGCCAGCAGTTACCAACCCGGGTACGAGCAGTACTTC
TRBV30	.	.	TRBJ1-6	CAWKAKAPYESPLHF	TGTGCCTGGAAGGCCAAGGCCCCTTATGAATCACCCCTCCACTTT
TRBV27	.	.	TRBJ2-1	CASSFRADNEQFF	TGTGCCAGCAGTTTTAGGGCAGACAATGAGCAGTTCTTC
TRBV20-1	few	.	TRBJ1-5	CSATGGGNQPQHF	TGCAGTGCTACCGGGGGTGGCAATCAGCCCCAGCATTTT
TRBV5-1	.	TRBD1	TRBJ2-1	CASSSGQGANEQFF	TGCGCCAGCAGCTCCGGACAGGGGGCCAATGAGCAGTTCTTC
TRBV28	many	TRBD1	TRBJ1-1	CASSWGTDLLNTEAFF	TGTGCCAGCAGCTGGGGGACAGATCTTCTGAACACTGAAGCTTTCTTT
TRBV11-2	.	TRBD1	TRBJ2-7	CASSLVGTGGYEQYF	TGTGCCAGCAGCTTAGTCGGGACAGGGGGCTACGAGCAGTACTTC
TRBV18	few	.	TRBJ2-3	CASSPSRSTDTQYF	TGTGCCAGCTCACCATCGCGGAGCACAGATACGCAGTATTTT